One sample yielded the 25 T cell receptor beta chains listed below, sequenced in a study of blood T cell repertoires in COVID-19. TCRdb's copy holds only in-frame clones and misses some; the assay was immunoSEQ multiplex PCR. The sample has 100,000 to 150,000 clones; around nine tenths are singletons. Specimen: peripheral blood. The source of these receptors is a man aged 50 or older with active or convalescent COVID-19.

The chain links TRBV27 to TRBJ1-4; no reliable D call. The germline CDR1 and CDR2 sequences are MNHEY and SMNVEV (reference sequence). V lost 6 bases and J 4 bases, leaving 12 bases between the germline ends. The CDR3 sequence is 14 residues long. The CDR3 reads CASSNLERNEKLFF. CDR3 DNA: TGTGCCAGCAGCAATTTAGAGCGTAATGAAAAACTGTTTTTT.

J is TRBJ2-1 and V is TRBV7-2; 16 bases are shared with TRBD2. J gave up 2 bases and V 3 bases, and 4 bases lay outside the gene matches. The CDR3 runs 18 residues. The germline V gene encodes CDR1 SGHTA and CDR2 FQGNSA. The CDR3 region is CASSFGGLAGGPYNEQFF. CDR3 in DNA: TGTGCCAGCAGCTTTGGGGGACTAGCGGGAGGGCCCTACAATGAGCAGTTCTTC. Full variable domain (rest looked up from reference TRBV7-2 and TRBJ2-1): GAGVSQSPSNKVTEKGKDVELRCDPISGHTALYWYRQSLGQGLEFLIYFQGNSAPDKSGLPSDRFSAERTGGSVSTLTIQRTQQEDSAVYLCASSFGGLAGGPYNEQFFGPGTRLTVL.

This chain connects TRBV5-4 to TRBJ1-2; unclear D gene. CDR1 is SGHNT, CDR2 YYREEE, per germline (reference sequence). The V end lost 0 bases, the J end lost 0 bases, and 9 bases lay between the germline ends. The CDR3 runs to 15 residues. CDR3 nucleotide sequence: TGTGCCAGCAGCTTGGAGCTGAATGCTAACTATGGCTACACCTTC. Its translation: CASSLELNANYGYTF.

The table lists this clone with a few counts. In nucleotides, the CDR3 is TGTGCCAGCAGCTTGCGGGGGGCCGAGCAGCCCCAGCATTTT. Encoded protein: CASSLRGAEQPQHF. This rearrangement joins TRBV5-6 to TRBJ1-5; possible D gene TRBD1, 6 bases. The CDR3 sequence is 14 residues long. Germline V lookup: CDR1 SGHDT, CDR2 YYEEEE. V shed 1 base and J shed 7 bases, with 12 bases lying between them.

The chain joins TRBV19 to TRBJ2-2; TRBD1 is a possible D gene (5 bases). There are 16 residues in the CDR3. Germline V CDR1 and CDR2: LNHDA, SQIVND (reference sequence). V lost 1 base and J 4 bases, leaving 13 bases between the germline ends. In DNA form, the CDR3 reads TGTGCCAGTAGTATAGGGGCAGGGCGGATCACCGGGGAGCTGTTTTTT. Amino acid sequence: CASSIGAGRITGELFF.

This sequence joins TRBV5-1 and TRBJ1-2, with 10 bases that match TRBD1. The CDR3 extends over 15 amino acids. Germline-derived CDR1 and CDR2 are SGHRS and YFSETQ. V dropped 3 bases and J dropped 7; count of bases not matched to a gene: 9. In nucleotides, the CDR3 is TGCGCCAGCAGCTCCGGGACAGGGGTGCAGCGTGGCTACACCTTC. Amino acids: CASSSGTGVQRGYTF.

This clone was observed a few times. The chain joins TRBV7-6 to TRBJ2-1, with TRBD2 matching 9 bases. V shed 3 bases, J shed 0 bases, and the junction held 18 bases outside the gene matches. CDR3 size: 21 residues. Germline V gene lookup returns CDR1 SGHVS and CDR2 FNYEAQ. The CDR3 loop reads CASSLVVKLAGVRSSYNEQFF. CDR3 DNA sequence: TGTGCCAGCAGCTTGGTTGTTAAATTAGCGGGAGTTCGAAGCTCCTACAATGAGCAGTTCTTC.

The chain recombines TRBV24-1 with TRBJ1-2; no definite D call. The CDR3 totals 20 residues. Germline CDR1 is KGHDR and CDR2 is SFDVKD. Trimming removed 1 base at V and 5 bases at J, with 28 bases between. The CDR3 is CATSDLANRISQAISYGYTF. CDR3 in DNA: TGTGCCACCAGTGATTTAGCCAATCGTATATCGCAGGCCATTTCGTATGGCTACACCTTC.

This chain connects TRBV11-2 to TRBJ1-5; TRBD1 matches 7 bases. CDR1 is SGHAT and CDR2 is FQNNGV in the germline V gene. The ends lost 5 bases at V and 7 bases at J; junction bases unmatched: 5. The CDR3 is 13 residues long. CDR3 in amino acids: CASSVDRDQPQHF. In nucleotides, the CDR3 is TGTGCCAGCAGCGTCGACAGGGACCAGCCCCAGCATTTT.

This chain links TRBV18 with TRBJ2-3; TRBD2 aligns across 10 bases. The V gene's germline CDR1 is KGHSH and CDR2 LQKENI. Losses at the gene ends were 2 bases for V and 2 bases for J; bases not matched to a gene: 4. The CDR3 spans 16 residues. The CDR3 reads CASSPWTSGSTDTQYF. CDR3 nucleotides: TGTGCCAGCTCACCATGGACTAGCGGATCCACAGATACGCAGTATTTT.

This chain joins TRBV28 and TRBJ1-2; D remains unclear. Trimming shortened V by 3 bases and J by 5 bases, and 10 bases separated the two germline ends. Germline V lookup: CDR1 MDHEN, CDR2 SYDVKM. The CDR3 consists of 13 residues. CDR3 DNA: TGTGCCAGCAGTTTTGGCAGTGCTTATGGCTACACCTTC. This codes for CASSFGSAYGYTF.

The chain employs TRBV24-1 and TRBJ2-5, with 12 bases aligning to TRBD2. The ends lost 3 bases at V and 4 bases at J; junction bases unmatched: 2. CDR1 KGHDR and CDR2 SFDVKD come from the germline V gene. The CDR3 runs 15 residues. CDR3 nucleotides: TGTGCCACCAGTGATACGGGACTAGCGGGAGAGACCCAGTACTTC. Translation gives CATSDTGLAGETQYF.

The V call is TRBV6-5, the J call TRBJ1-1, with 10 nucleotides matching TRBD1. Trimming cost V 6 bases and J 3 bases; bases outside gene matches: 4. This CDR3 is built from 14 residues. Looked up from germline, CDR1 is MNHEY and CDR2 is SVGAGI. The CDR3 reads CASSSTGGHTEAFF. As DNA, the CDR3 is TGTGCCAGCAGCTCGACAGGGGGCCACACTGAAGCTTTCTTT.

The rearrangement links TRBV6-2 or TRBV6-3 to TRBJ1-2; D not certain. Trimming stripped 2 bases from V and 3 bases from J, with 4 bases between. The germline V gene has CDR1 MNHEY and CDR2 SVGEGT. The CDR3 covers 12 residues. CDR3 residues: CASSYTDYGYTF. The CDR3 DNA follows: TGTGCCAGCAGTTACACGGACTATGGCTACACCTTC.

This clone was seen only once. The chain combines TRBV5-1 with TRBJ2-5; TRBD2 matches 8 bases. CDR1 and CDR2 (germline): SGHRS, YFSETQ. This CDR3 comprises 16 residues. The J segment lost 2 bases and the V segment lost 0 bases, leaving 6 bases of the junction unmatched. The CDR3 sequence is CASSLGGGGPQETQYF. For the CDR3, the DNA is TGCGCCAGCAGCTTGGGTGGCGGGGGGCCACAAGAGACCCAGTACTTC.

In DNA form, the CDR3 reads TGTGCCAGCAGCCGAACAGTAAATCAGCCCCAGCATTTT. It is translated as CASSRTVNQPQHF. The gene calls are TRBV6-5 and TRBJ1-5; D is uncertain. Trimming cost V 6 bases and J 4 bases, with 10 bases left between them. Germline values: CDR1 MNHEY, CDR2 SVGAGI. The CDR3 has 13 residues.

This clone was detected only once. This CDR3 reads CAWEENTGELFF. For the CDR3, the DNA is TGTGCCTGGGAGGAGAACACCGGGGAGCTGTTTTTT. The chain uses TRBV30 and TRBJ2-2; no definite D call. Between the trimmed V and J ends, which lost 5 bases and 1 base, there was a span of 5 bases. This CDR3 comprises 12 residues. Germline V gene sequence: CDR1 GTSNPN, CDR2 SVGIG (reference sequence).

The rearrangement uses TRBV5-5 and TRBJ2-1; D possibly corresponds to TRBD2 (5 bases). The CDR3 sequence is 15 residues long. Trimming pared 0 bases from V and 0 bases from J, leaving 7 bases between. Germline CDR1 is SGHKS and CDR2 is YYEKEE (reference sequence). This CDR3 reads CASSLVGSSYNEQFF. CDR3 in DNA: TGTGCCAGCAGCTTGGTAGGGAGCTCCTACAATGAGCAGTTCTTC.

The J gene is TRBJ2-7, the V gene TRBV19; D possibly corresponds to TRBD1 (5 bases). Trimming shortened V by 4 bases and J by 4 bases, and 14 bases separated the two germline ends. Germline lookup yields CDR1 LNHDA and CDR2 SQIVND (reference sequence). The CDR3 covers 14 residues. The CDR3 nucleotides read TGTGCCAGTAGTACGCAGGGATTAGGGTACGAGCAGTACTTC. Translation gives CASSTQGLGYEQYF.

The sample holds a few counts of this clone. The V call is TRBV4-1, the J call TRBJ1-3; no reliable D call. This CDR3 comprises 16 residues. V was trimmed by 1 base and J by 0 bases, leaving 10 bases between them. The germline V gene has CDR1 MGHRA and CDR2 YSYEKL. As DNA, the CDR3 is TGCGCCAGCAGCCAAGTGGGCTTGAGCTCTGGAAACACCATATATTTT. Protein: CASSQVGLSSGNTIYF.

The CDR3 sequence: CASSPSGAKQETQYF. The CDR3 DNA follows: TGTGCCAGCTCACCTAGCGGGGCTAAACAAGAGACCCAGTACTTC. The chain joins TRBV18 to TRBJ2-5; 8 positions agree with TRBD2. The junction had 5 bases not matched to a gene; V was cut back by 3 bases and J by 2 bases. CDR1 KGHSH and CDR2 LQKENI come from the germline V gene. CDR3 length: 15 amino acids. The full variable domain, with the rest looked up from reference TRBV18 and TRBJ2-5, is NAGVMQNPRHLVRRRGQEARLRCSPMKGHSHVYWYRQLPEEGLKFMVYLQKENIIDESGMPKERFSAEFPKEGPSILRIQQVVRGDSAAYFCASSPSGAKQETQYFGPGTRLLVL.

V and J are TRBV6-4 and TRBJ2-1; TRBD1 agrees at 11 bases. The germline V gene has CDR1 MRHNA and CDR2 SNTAGT. V shed 5 bases, J shed 7 bases, and the junction held 10 bases outside the gene matches. This CDR3 has 16 residues. CDR3 nucleotides: TGTGCCAGCAGTAAGGACTCGGGACAGGGGGTTAATGAGCAGTTCTTC. Its translation is CASSKDSGQGVNEQFF.

The chain couples TRBV14 to TRBJ1-3, with D possibly being TRBD1 (6 bases). Germline-derived CDR1 and CDR2 are SGHDN and FVKESK. The V end lost 1 base, the J end lost 3 bases, and 13 bases lay between the germline ends. The CDR3 has 16 residues. The DNA of the CDR3 is TGTGCCAGCAGCCAAGGCCAAAGGACAGTTGGAAACACCATATATTTT. It is translated as CASSQGQRTVGNTIYF.

The chain combines TRBV11-2 with TRBJ1-2; D perhaps matches TRBD1 (5 bases). V lost 5 bases and J 2 bases, leaving 15 bases between the germline ends. This CDR3 is built from 15 residues. Germline values: CDR1 SGHAT, CDR2 FQNNGV. The CDR3 is CASSPRQRLNYGYTF. The CDR3 nucleotides are TGTGCCAGCAGCCCCAGACAGAGATTGAACTATGGCTACACCTTC.

The V and J genes are TRBV7-2 and TRBJ1-5; D gene unclear. Germline lookup yields CDR1 SGHTA and CDR2 FQGNSA. The CDR3 contains 14 residues. The V gene lost 1 base and the J gene lost 5 bases, with 9 bases spanning the gap. The CDR3 DNA sequence: TGTGCCAGCAGCTTAGTCGTCGGGGATCAGCCCCAGCATTTT. Residues: CASSLVVGDQPQHF.